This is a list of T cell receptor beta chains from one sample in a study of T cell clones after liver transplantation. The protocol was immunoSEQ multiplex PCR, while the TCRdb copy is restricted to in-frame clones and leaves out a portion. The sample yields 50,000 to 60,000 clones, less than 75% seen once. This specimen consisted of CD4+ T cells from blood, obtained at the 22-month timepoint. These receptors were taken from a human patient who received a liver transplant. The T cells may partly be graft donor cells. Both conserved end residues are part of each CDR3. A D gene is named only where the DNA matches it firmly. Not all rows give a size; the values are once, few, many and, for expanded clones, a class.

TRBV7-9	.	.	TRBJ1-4	TGTGCCAGCAGCTCGGGGGCGGGCGGGAAGGAAAAACTGTTTTTT	CASSSGAGGKEKLFF
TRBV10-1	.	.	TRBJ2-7	TGCGCCAGCAGTCCCTCCTCTTCCTACGAGCTGTACTTC	CASSPSSSYELYF
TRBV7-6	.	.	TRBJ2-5	TGTGCCAGCAGCTTACTACTCGGGGGCCAAGAGACCCAGTACTTC	CASSLLLGGQETQYF
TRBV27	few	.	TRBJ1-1	TGTGCCAGCAGTCCACAGACAACCCCGAACACTGAAGCTTTCTTT	CASSPQTTPNTEAFF
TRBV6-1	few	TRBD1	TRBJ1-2	TGTGCCAGTATTCCTTTGGACAGGCCAGGGAGCTACACCTTC	CASIPLDRPGSYTF
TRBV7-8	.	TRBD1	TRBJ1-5	TGTGCCAGCAGCCGGACAGGGGATCAGCCCCAGCATTTT	CASSRTGDQPQHF
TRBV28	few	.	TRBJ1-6	TGTGCCAGCAGTTTTCCTCGAGACCTTCTCACCTATAATTCACCCCTCCACTTT	CASSFPRDLLTYNSPLHF
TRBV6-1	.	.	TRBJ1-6	TGTGCCAGCAGTGAAATGAGGGATTCACCCCTCCACTTT	CASSEMRDSPLHF
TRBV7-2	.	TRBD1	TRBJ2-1	TGTGCCAGCAGCTTAGCGAGACAGGGGAGGAGGAATGAGCAGTTCTTC	CASSLARQGRRNEQFF
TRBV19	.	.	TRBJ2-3	TGTGCCAGTAGTCCCACGGGACGGGTGGGAACAGATACGCAGTATTTT	CASSPTGRVGTDTQYF
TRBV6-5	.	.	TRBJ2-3	TGTGCCAGCAGGACTACAGATACGCAGTATTTT	CASRTTDTQYF
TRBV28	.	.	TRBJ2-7	TGTGCCAGCAGTCATAAGAGGCAGTACTTC	CASSHKRQYF
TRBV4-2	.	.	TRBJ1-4	TGTGCCAGCAGCCAAACTCTAGGACTTGCAACTAATGAAAAACTGTTTTTT	CASSQTLGLATNEKLFF
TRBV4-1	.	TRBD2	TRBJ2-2	TGCGCCAGCAGCCAAGACCCCGTGGGGGGGGCGAACACCGGGGAGCTGTTTTTT	CASSQDPVGGANTGELFF
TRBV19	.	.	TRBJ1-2	TGTGCCAGTAGTGTGGACAGTCTAGATGGCTACACCTTC	CASSVDSLDGYTF
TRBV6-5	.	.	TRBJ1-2	TGTGCCAGCAGGGGGACGGCAACTAACTATGGCTACACCTTC	CASRGTATNYGYTF
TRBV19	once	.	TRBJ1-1	TGTGCCAGTACCCCCATCAATACCCCGAACACTGAAGCTTTCTTT	CASTPINTPNTEAFF
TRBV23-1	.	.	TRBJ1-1	TGCGCCAGCTTCGACAGAGCTGAGATGCTCTTT	CASFDRAEMLF
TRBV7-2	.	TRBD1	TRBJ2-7	TGTGCCAGCAGCTTAGGGAGGGACAGGGGTACCTACGAGCAGTACTTC	CASSLGRDRGTYEQYF
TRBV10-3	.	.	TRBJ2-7	TGTGCCATCCACTCCGGGTCCAGATACTACGAGCAGTACTTC	CAIHSGSRYYEQYF
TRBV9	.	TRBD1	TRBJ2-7	TGTGCCAGCAGCCCTCGGGACAGGGGCAACGAGCAGTACTTC	CASSPRDRGNEQYF